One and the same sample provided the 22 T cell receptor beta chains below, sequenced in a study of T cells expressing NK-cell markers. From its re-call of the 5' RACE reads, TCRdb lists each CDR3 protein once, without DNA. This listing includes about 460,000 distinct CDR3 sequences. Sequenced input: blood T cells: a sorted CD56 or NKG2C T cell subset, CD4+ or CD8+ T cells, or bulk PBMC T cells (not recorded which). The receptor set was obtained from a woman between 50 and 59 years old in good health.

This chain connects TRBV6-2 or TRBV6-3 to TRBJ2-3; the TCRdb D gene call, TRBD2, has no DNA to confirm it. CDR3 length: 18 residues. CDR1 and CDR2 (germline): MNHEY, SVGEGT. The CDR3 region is CASSYPIGGVTTSDTQYF.

The chain's CDR3 is CASSQDPVGYEQYF. The V and J genes are TRBV3-1 and TRBJ2-7. The CDR3 totals 14 residues. Germline V gene data show CDR1 as LGHDT and CDR2 as YNNKEL (reference sequence).

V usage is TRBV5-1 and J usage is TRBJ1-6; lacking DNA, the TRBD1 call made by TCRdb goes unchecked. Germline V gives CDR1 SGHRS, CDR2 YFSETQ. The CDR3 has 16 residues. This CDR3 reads CASSLLVGRGNSPLHF.

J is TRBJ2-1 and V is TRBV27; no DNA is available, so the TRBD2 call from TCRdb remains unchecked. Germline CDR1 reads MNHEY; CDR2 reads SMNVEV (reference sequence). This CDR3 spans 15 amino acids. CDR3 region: CASRPLAGGPNEQFF.

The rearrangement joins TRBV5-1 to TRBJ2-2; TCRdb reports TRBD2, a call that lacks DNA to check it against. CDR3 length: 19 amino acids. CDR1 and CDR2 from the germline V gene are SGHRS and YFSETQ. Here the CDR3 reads CASSLVFGTSGTNTGELFF.

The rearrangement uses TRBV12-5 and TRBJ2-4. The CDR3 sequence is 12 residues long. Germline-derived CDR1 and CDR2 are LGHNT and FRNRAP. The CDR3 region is CASGRREDIQYF.

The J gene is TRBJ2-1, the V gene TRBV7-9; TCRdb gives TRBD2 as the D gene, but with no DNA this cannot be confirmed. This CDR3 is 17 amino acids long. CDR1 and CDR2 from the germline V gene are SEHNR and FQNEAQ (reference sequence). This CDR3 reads CASSQTDREKSHNEQFF.

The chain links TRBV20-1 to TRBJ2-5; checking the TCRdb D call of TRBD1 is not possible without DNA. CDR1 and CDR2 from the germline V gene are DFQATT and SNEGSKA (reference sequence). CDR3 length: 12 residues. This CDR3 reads CSATGPQETQYF.

CDR3: CSARVDRGQPQHF. The rearrangement links TRBV20-1 to TRBJ1-5; the D call from TCRdb, TRBD1, cannot be confirmed without DNA. Germline CDR1 is DFQATT and CDR2 is SNEGSKA (reference sequence). The CDR3 extends over 13 amino acids.

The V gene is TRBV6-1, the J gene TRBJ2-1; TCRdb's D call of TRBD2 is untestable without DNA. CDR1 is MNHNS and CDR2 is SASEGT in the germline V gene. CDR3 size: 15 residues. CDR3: CASTREADTYNEQFF.

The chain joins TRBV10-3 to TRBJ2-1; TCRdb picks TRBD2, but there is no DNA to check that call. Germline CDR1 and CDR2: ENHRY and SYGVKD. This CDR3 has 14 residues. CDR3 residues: CAIKREGPYNEQFF.

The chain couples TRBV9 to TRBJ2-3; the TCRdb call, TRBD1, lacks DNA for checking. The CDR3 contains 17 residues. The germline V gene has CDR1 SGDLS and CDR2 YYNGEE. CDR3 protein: CASSLEGQEKNTDTQYF.

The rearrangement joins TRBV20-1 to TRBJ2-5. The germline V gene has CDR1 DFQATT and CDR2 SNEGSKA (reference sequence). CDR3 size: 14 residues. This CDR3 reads CSASQPTLRETQYF.

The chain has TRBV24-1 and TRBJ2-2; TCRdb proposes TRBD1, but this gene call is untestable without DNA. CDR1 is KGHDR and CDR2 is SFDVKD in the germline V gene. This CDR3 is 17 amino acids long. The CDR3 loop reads CATSSFKTVLSTGELFF.

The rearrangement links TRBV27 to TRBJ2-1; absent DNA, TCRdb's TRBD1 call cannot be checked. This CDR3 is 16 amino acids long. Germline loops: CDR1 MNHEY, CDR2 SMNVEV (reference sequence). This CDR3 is CASSSREPSSYNEQFF.

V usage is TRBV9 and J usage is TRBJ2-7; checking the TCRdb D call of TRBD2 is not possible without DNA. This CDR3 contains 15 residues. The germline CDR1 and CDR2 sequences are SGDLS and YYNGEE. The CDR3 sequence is CASSVAIAGTREQYF.

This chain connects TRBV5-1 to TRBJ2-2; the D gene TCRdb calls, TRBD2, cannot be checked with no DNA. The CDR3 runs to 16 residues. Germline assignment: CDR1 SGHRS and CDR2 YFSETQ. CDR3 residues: CASSWGVAGRTGELFF.

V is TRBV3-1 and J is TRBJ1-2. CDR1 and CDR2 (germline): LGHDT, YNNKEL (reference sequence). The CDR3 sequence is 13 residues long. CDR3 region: CASSHKAGDGYTF. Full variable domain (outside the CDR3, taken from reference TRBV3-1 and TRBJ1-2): DTAVSQTPKYLVTQMGNDKSIKCEQNLGHDTMYWYKQDSKKFLKIMFSYNNKELIINETVPNRFSPKSPDKAHLNLHINSLELGDSAVYFCASSHKAGDGYTFGSGTRLTVV.

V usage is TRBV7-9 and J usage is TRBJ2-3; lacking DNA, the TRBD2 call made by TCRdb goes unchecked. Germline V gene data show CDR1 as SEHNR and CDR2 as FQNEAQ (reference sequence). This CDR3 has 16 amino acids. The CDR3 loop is CASSPRLATSTDTQYF.

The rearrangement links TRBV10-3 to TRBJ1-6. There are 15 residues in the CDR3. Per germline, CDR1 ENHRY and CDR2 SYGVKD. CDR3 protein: CAIREESSYNSPLHF.

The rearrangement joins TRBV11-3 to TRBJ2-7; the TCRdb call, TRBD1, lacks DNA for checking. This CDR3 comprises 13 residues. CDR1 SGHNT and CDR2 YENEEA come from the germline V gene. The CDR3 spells CASSLGQSYEQYF. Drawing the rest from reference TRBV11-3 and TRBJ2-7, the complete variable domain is EAGVVQSPRYKIIEKKQPVAFWCNPISGHNTLYWYLQNLGQGPELLIRYENEEAVDDSQLPKDRFSAERLKGVDSTLKIQPAELGDSAVYLCASSLGQSYEQYFGPGTRLTVT.

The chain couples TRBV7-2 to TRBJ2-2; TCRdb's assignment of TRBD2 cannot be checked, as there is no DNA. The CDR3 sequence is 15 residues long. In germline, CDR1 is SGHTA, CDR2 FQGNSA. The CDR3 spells CASTYLAGGSGELFF.